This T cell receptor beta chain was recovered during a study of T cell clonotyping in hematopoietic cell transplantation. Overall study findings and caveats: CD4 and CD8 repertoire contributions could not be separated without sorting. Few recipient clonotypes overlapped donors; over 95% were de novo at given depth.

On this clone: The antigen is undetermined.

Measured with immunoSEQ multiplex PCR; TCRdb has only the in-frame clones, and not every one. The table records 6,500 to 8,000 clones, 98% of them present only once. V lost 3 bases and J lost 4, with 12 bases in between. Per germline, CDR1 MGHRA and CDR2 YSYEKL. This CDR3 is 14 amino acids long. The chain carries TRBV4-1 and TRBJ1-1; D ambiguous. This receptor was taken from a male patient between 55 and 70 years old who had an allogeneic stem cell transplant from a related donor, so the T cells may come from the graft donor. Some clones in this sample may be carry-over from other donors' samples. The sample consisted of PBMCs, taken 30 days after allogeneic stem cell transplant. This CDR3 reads CASSQSTYFTEAFF. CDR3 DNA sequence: TGCGCCAGCAGCCAGAGCACCTATTTCACTGAAGCTTTCTTT.